Listed below are T cell receptor beta chains from one sample, sequenced in a study of technical replicates of blood from a handful of donors. The table came from immunoSEQ multiplex PCR; TCRdb's copy has only in-frame clones and leaves some out. The sample yields some 70,000 clones, 95% to 98% seen once. The specimen was T cells isolated from PBMCs. The receptors stem from a human donor in good health. Both conserved end residues are part of each CDR3. Each record gives: CDR3 DNA, CDR3 protein, D gene, clone size, J gene, V gene. D genes are given only for firm matches. A clone size is listed for some rows: how often the clone was seen (once, few, many), or a class if it is expanded.

TGTGCCAGCAGTTTTCGGGGGGAAGTCAACTACGAGCAGTACTTC,CASSFRGEVNYEQYF,TRBD2,NA,TRBJ2-7,TRBV27
TGTGCCAGCAGCTTAGCCGGACAGTTGACTAATGAAAAACTGTTTTTT,CASSLAGQLTNEKLFF,NA,NA,TRBJ1-4,TRBV11-3
TGTGCCAGCAAGTCCAGCGGCATCTACAATGAGCAGTTCTTC,CASKSSGIYNEQFF,NA,NA,TRBJ2-1,TRBV28
TGCGCCAGTTCCCCGGGACAATCAACGGGGGAGACCCAGTACTTC,CASSPGQSTGETQYF,NA,NA,TRBJ2-5,TRBV23-1
TGTGCCAGCAGCCAAGAGGGACAGGGGGCGTTCCCCGGGGAGCTGTTTTTT,CASSQEGQGAFPGELFF,TRBD1,NA,TRBJ2-2,TRBV4-2
TGTGCCAGCAGCGCCAGGGGGAGCGGGAGGTCCTACGAGCAGTACTTC,CASSARGSGRSYEQYF,TRBD2,NA,TRBJ2-7,TRBV13
TGTGCCAGCTCGGAGGACAGGGTAGTAGCTATCCACTTC,CASSEDRVVAIHF,TRBD1,NA,TRBJ2-5,TRBV18
TGTGCCAGTGGGGAGAGAGGGGAGCTGTTTTTT,CASGERGELFF,NA,NA,TRBJ2-2,TRBV19
TGCAGTGCTAGAGCGACAGGGCCGGCTTTCTTT,CSARATGPAFF,TRBD1,NA,TRBJ1-1,TRBV20-1
TGTGCCATCGGACAGGATTCTGGAAACACCATATATTTT,CAIGQDSGNTIYF,TRBD1,NA,TRBJ1-3,TRBV10-3
TGTGCCTGGAGTCTTGACAGGGGGGATCAGCCCCAGCATTTT,CAWSLDRGDQPQHF,TRBD1,NA,TRBJ1-5,TRBV30
TGCGCCAGCAGCTTGAAATTCGCGTCGGTATACACAGATACGCAGTATTTT,CASSLKFASVYTDTQYF,NA,NA,TRBJ2-3,TRBV5-1
TGTGCCAGCAGTTTATATTGGGTGCAGGGGGCGCCGGGAAACACCATATATTTT,CASSLYWVQGAPGNTIYF,TRBD1,NA,TRBJ1-3,TRBV27
TGTGCCAGCAGCCTGCCGAGCACCGGGGAGCTGTTTTTT,CASSLPSTGELFF,NA,NA,TRBJ2-2,TRBV9
TGTGCCAGCAGCTTTGGGACAGGACAGCATGGCTACACCTTC,CASSFGTGQHGYTF,TRBD1,NA,TRBJ1-2,TRBV5-6
TGCGCCAGCAGTATAACAGGGGACGCCTTCTATGGCTACACCTTC,CASSITGDAFYGYTF,TRBD1,NA,TRBJ1-2,TRBV5-1
TGCAGCGTTGTACGGCCAGGGGGCCTCGGAAAAGAGACCCAGTACTTC,CSVVRPGGLGKETQYF,TRBD1,NA,TRBJ2-5,TRBV29-1
TGTGCCAGCAGTCAAACTAGCGGATATACCTACGAGCAGTACTTC,CASSQTSGYTYEQYF,TRBD2,NA,TRBJ2-7,TRBV28
TGTGCCAGCAGTGAGAGGAGCAATCAGCCCCAGCATTTT,CASSERSNQPQHF,NA,NA,TRBJ1-5,TRBV2
TGTGCCAGCAGGGAGATTACAGGGGGAGATCAGCCCCAGCATTTT,CASREITGGDQPQHF,TRBD1,NA,TRBJ1-5,TRBV2
TGCAGCGTTGAGACGGCGGGCGCCCTCTCCTACGAGCAGTACTTC,CSVETAGALSYEQYF,NA,NA,TRBJ2-7,TRBV29-1
TGTGCCAGCAGCAGCAGCGGGCCCTACAATGAGCAGTTCTTC,CASSSSGPYNEQFF,NA,NA,TRBJ2-1,TRBV6-5
TGCAGCGTTGAAAAACTGGCTAGCGGGAGGGCTTACAATGAGCAGTTCTTC,CSVEKLASGRAYNEQFF,TRBD2,NA,TRBJ2-1,TRBV29-1
TGTGCCAGCAGCCTAGGGAGCAGGACATACGAGCAGTACTTC,CASSLGSRTYEQYF,NA,NA,TRBJ2-7,TRBV7-9
TGTGCCAGCACCTCCGGCACTGAAGCTTTCTTT,CASTSGTEAFF,NA,NA,TRBJ1-1,TRBV28
TGTGCCAGCAGCTTCGGGGATGGTGGCTACACCTTC,CASSFGDGGYTF,NA,NA,TRBJ1-2,TRBV7-9
TGTGCCAGCAGCTTAGTGGCTAGTGGGAATGAGCAGTTCTTC,CASSLVASGNEQFF,NA,NA,TRBJ2-1,TRBV7-2
TGTGCCTGTCCGGACAGGGGTACCGGGGAGCTGTTTTTT,CACPDRGTGELFF,TRBD1,NA,TRBJ2-2,TRBV30
TGCGCCAGCAAGAGCGGGAGCTCCTACGAGCAGTACTTC,CASKSGSSYEQYF,TRBD2,NA,TRBJ2-7,TRBV5-1
TGCGCCAGCAGCTTGGCTAGCGGGAGCTCCTACAATGAGCAGTTCTTC,CASSLASGSSYNEQFF,TRBD2,NA,TRBJ2-1,TRBV5-1
TGCGCCAGCAGCCGCAGCCGGGACAGGGGAAACCCTTCTGGAAACACCATATATTTT,CASSRSRDRGNPSGNTIYF,TRBD1,NA,TRBJ1-3,TRBV4-3
TGCGCCAGCAGCGATAGGGGCTCTGGGGCCAACGTCCTGACTTTC,CASSDRGSGANVLTF,NA,few,TRBJ2-6,TRBV4-1
TGTGCCAGCTCACCACAACTGTCCTCCTCTGGGGCCAACGTCCTGACTTTC,CASSPQLSSSGANVLTF,NA,NA,TRBJ2-6,TRBV18
TGTGCCATCAGTGAGTCGGATCGAGGGACAGACACAGATACGCAGTATTTT,CAISESDRGTDTDTQYF,TRBD1,NA,TRBJ2-3,TRBV10-3
TGTGCCAGCAGCTTAGACAGATACCAGCCCCAGCATTTT,CASSLDRYQPQHF,NA,NA,TRBJ1-5,TRBV7-3
TGTGCCAGCAGGGGACAGGGATACGAGCAGTACTTC,CASRGQGYEQYF,TRBD1,NA,TRBJ2-7,TRBV6-5
TGTGCCACTAGCAGAGATATTGTCTACGAGCAGTACTTC,CATSRDIVYEQYF,NA,NA,TRBJ2-7,TRBV15
TGTGCCAGCAGCTTAGAGGTTCGGGAGTTCACTGAAGCTTTCTTT,CASSLEVREFTEAFF,NA,NA,TRBJ1-1,TRBV11-2
TGCGCCAGCAGCCTCCGAACCCCGACAGAGGACCTTAACTATGGCTACACCTTC,CASSLRTPTEDLNYGYTF,NA,once,TRBJ1-2,TRBV4-1
TGTGCCAGCAGTGTGACAGCCTCCTACGAGCAGTACTTC,CASSVTASYEQYF,NA,NA,TRBJ2-7,TRBV2
TGTGCCAGCAGTTACTCGGTAGTAGATACGCAGTATTTT,CASSYSVVDTQYF,NA,NA,TRBJ2-3,TRBV6-6
TGTGCCAGCAGTTACTTTGAAAAACTGTTTTTT,CASSYFEKLFF,NA,once,TRBJ1-4,TRBV5-6
TGTGCCAGCCTGGGGGGAATAAGGACTGAAGCTTTCTTT,CASLGGIRTEAFF,NA,NA,TRBJ1-1,TRBV6-1
TGTGCCAGCCAGGGGGCCTATGGCTACACCTTC,CASQGAYGYTF,TRBD1,NA,TRBJ1-2,TRBV2
TGTGCCTGGAGTGGTGTCCCGGGACTAGCGGGAGGTGGCTTCCACGAGCAGTACTTC,CAWSGVPGLAGGGFHEQYF,TRBD2,NA,TRBJ2-7,TRBV30
TGTGCCATCGGAGGGCGCGATCAGCCCCAGCATTTT,CAIGGRDQPQHF,NA,NA,TRBJ1-5,TRBV7-2
TGCAGCGTTCCTAGCGGGAACGAGCAGTTCTTC,CSVPSGNEQFF,TRBD2,NA,TRBJ2-1,TRBV29-1
TGTGCCAGCAACCGGGCTTCCGCGGGAGCGAATGAGCAGTTCTTC,CASNRASAGANEQFF,TRBD2,NA,TRBJ2-1,TRBV6-6
TGTGCCGAACACAGGGGTGAGACCCAGTACTTC,CAEHRGETQYF,TRBD1,NA,TRBJ2-5,TRBV30
TGTGCCAGCAGCTTAACGGGGACAGGGGCGGTGACAGATACGCAGTATTTT,CASSLTGTGAVTDTQYF,TRBD1,NA,TRBJ2-3,TRBV7-2
TGCGCCAGCAGCTTAGCCCCGGACAGGAAGAACACTGAAGCTTTCTTT,CASSLAPDRKNTEAFF,TRBD1,NA,TRBJ1-1,TRBV5-1
TGTGCCACCAGCAAAGACAGGGGGCTCTACAATGAGCAGTTCTTC,CATSKDRGLYNEQFF,TRBD1,NA,TRBJ2-1,TRBV15